Listed here is a single T cell receptor beta chain. Antigen unknown. The sample originates from a study of T-cell reconstitution after alpha-beta-depleted transplantation in children. General study points: Newly made T cells mostly supplied T-cell counts and diversity one year after transplant. By about two months after transplant, alpha-beta T cells reportedly arose from several hundred graft clones that had expanded. From surviving recipient T cells and thymic progenitors came the high day-60 TCRbeta diversity observed in some patients.

Using unique molecular identifiers, the investigators prepared the TCRbeta library. TCRdb recomputed calls from the PCR reads with MiXCR, one row per CDR3 protein. The table has some 600,000 distinct CDR3 sequences, around 13% seen once. The CDR3 is made up of 13 amino acids. V was pared by 4 bases and J by 5 bases, with 6 bases of the junction left unmatched. Germline V gives CDR1 DFQATT, CDR2 SNEGSKA (reference sequence). The chain joins TRBV20-1 to TRBJ2-5, with TRBD1 identical over 8 bases. The sample consisted of PBMCs, mostly from graft donor cells, taken 360 days after TCRalphabeta/CD19-depleted stem cell transplant. This clonotype was obtained from a male patient younger than 18 who had a stem cell transplant for acute myeloid leukemia, so the T cells may come from the graft donor. DNA of the CDR3: TGCAGTGCTACGCGGGACAGGTGGGAGACCCAGTACTTC. Its protein product is CSATRDRWETQYF.